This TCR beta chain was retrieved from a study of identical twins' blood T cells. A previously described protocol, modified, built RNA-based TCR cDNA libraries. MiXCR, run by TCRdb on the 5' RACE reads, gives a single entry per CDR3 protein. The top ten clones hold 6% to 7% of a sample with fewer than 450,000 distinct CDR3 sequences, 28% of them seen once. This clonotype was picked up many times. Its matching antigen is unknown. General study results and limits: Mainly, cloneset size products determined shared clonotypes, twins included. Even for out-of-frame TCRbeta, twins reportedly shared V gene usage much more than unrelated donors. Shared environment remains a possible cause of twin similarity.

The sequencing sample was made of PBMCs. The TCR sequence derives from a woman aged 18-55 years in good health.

The CDR3 spells CASSYSQTVEAFF. The CDR3 DNA is TGTGCCAGCAGTTACTCTCAGACAGTTGAAGCTTTCTTT. The rearrangement uses TRBV6-5 and TRBJ1-1; tentatively, D is TRBD1 (5 bases). The CDR3 runs to 13 residues. Trimming removed 0 bases at V and 7 bases at J, with 9 bases between. CDR1 is MNHEY and CDR2 is SVGAGI in the germline V gene.